This TCR beta chain comes out of a study of T cell responses to AZD1222 COVID-19 vaccine. Findings of the study overall: Vaccine-related CD4 TCRs covered spike, predominating at 160-218 and 743-854. Donor demographics were predominantly white British with a female majority; clonal diversity may be underestimated. Repertoires in all cases were sampled only once the peak T cell response had passed. Spike-specific TCR breadth and depth both grew after two AZD1222 doses.

The table came from immunoSEQ multiplex PCR; TCRdb's copy has only in-frame clones and leaves some out. The sample lists some 90,000 clones; under 95% were seen once. This CDR3 has 11 residues. V was shortened by 4 bases and J by 7 bases, with 5 bases between the two germline ends. Germline values: CDR1 MNHEY, CDR2 SVGEGT. Worth noting for this clone: Its antigen remains unknown.

Sequences were derived from peripheral blood, sampled on day 0 of MenACWY control vaccination. The rearrangement uses TRBV6-2 or TRBV6-3 and TRBJ2-1; D assignment may be TRBD1 or TRBD2 (5 bases each). The origin of this receptor is an adult in good health. CDR3: CASSWGNEQFF. CDR3 nucleotide sequence: TGTGCCAGCAGTTGGGGGAATGAGCAGTTCTTC.